These 19 T cell receptor beta chains came from one sample sequenced in a study of blood T cell repertoires in COVID-19. TCRdb keeps only in-frame clones here, not all; method: immunoSEQ multiplex PCR. The table lists approximately 150,000 clones, 65% to 85% of them singletons. The sample comprised peripheral blood. The receptor source for this set is a man aged 45-65 years with active or convalescent COVID-19.

This clone came up a few times. Relative to the germline gene, one junction end is altered; a read error may explain this. The rearrangement links TRBV2 to TRBJ2-5; 10 positions agree with TRBD1. The germline CDR1 and CDR2 sequences are SNHLY and FYNNEI. The CDR3 runs 14 residues. Here the CDR3 reads CASSEDRGRLTQYF. CDR3 sequence (DNA): TGTGCCAGCAGCGAAGACAGGGGGCGATTGACCCAGTACTTC.

The chain has TRBV4-1 and TRBJ2-7; 8 bases match TRBD2. This CDR3 spans 15 amino acids. Germline CDR1 MGHRA, CDR2 YSYEKL. V trimming: 4 bases; J trimming: 1 base; junction bases outside the gene matches: 6. CDR3 DNA: TGCGCCAGCAGCCTTGGGACGGGAGGGTCCTACGAGCAGTACTTC. Residues: CASSLGTGGSYEQYF.

This clone was picked up one time. The same CDR3 can be traced to other DNA sequences in this sample. CDR3 amino acids: CASSLDSPGDTQYF. The CDR3 nucleotides are TGCGCCAGCAGCTTGGACTCCCCGGGGGATACGCAGTATTTT. The rearrangement links TRBV5-1 to TRBJ2-3, with TRBD2 as a possible D gene (5 bases). This CDR3 has 14 amino acids. V shed 0 bases and J shed 6 bases, with 11 bases lying between them. Germline V gene lookup returns CDR1 SGHRS and CDR2 YFSETQ.

V gene TRBV10-1 combines with J gene TRBJ2-5; 9 positions match TRBD2. The CDR3 is 15 residues long. In germline, CDR1 is WNHNN, CDR2 SYGVQD (reference sequence). The V segment lost 3 bases and the J segment 0 bases; nucleotides outside the gene matches: 2. The DNA of the CDR3 is TGCGCCAGCAGTGAATCTAGCGGGAACCAAGAGACCCAGTACTTC. The encoded protein is CASSESSGNQETQYF.

Relative to its sample, this clone is large. This chain connects TRBV9 to TRBJ2-3; TRBD2 is a possible D gene (6 bases). Germline-derived CDR1 and CDR2 are SGDLS and YYNGEE. This CDR3 is 15 amino acids long. Trimming took 5 bases from V and 6 from J, leaving 19 bases between them. The chain's CDR3 is CASSQRAAGMDTQYF. In DNA, the CDR3 is TGTGCCAGCAGTCAGCGGGCCGCGGGGATGGATACGCAGTATTTT. The variable domain in full, with the rest retrieved from reference TRBV9 and TRBJ2-3, is DSGVTQTPKHLITATGQRVTLRCSPRSGDLSVYWYQQSLDQGLQFLIQYYNGEERAKGNILERFSAQQFPDLHSELNLSSLELGDSALYFCASSQRAAGMDTQYFGPGTRLTVL.

For the CDR3, the DNA is TGTGCCAGCAGTTCTCAAGGGGGAGTGAACACTGAAGCTTTCTTT. Its translation is CASSSQGGVNTEAFF. This chain connects TRBV6-5 to TRBJ1-1; maybe TRBD1 (6 bases). The CDR3 loop spans 15 amino acids. Germline lookup yields CDR1 MNHEY and CDR2 SVGAGI. The V end lost 4 bases, the J end lost 0 bases, and 12 bases lay between the germline ends.

At least ten counts were recorded for this clone. The same CDR3 is also encoded by other DNA sequences in this sample. The chain employs TRBV24-1 and TRBJ2-3, with D possibly being TRBD2 (6 bases). V was trimmed by 9 bases and J by 0 bases, leaving 9 bases between them. CDR1 is KGHDR, CDR2 SFDVKD, per germline. CDR3 size: 13 residues. The CDR3 coding sequence is TGTGCCACCCATAGCGGTAGCACAGATACGCAGTATTTT. It translates to CATHSGSTDTQYF.

Here the CDR3 reads CASSPRRVAEFREQYF. CDR3 bases: TGTGCCAGCAGCCCCCGGAGAGTAGCGGAGTTCCGCGAGCAGTACTTC. The J gene is TRBJ2-7, the V gene TRBV9; tentatively, D is TRBD2 (6 bases). Germline lookup yields CDR1 SGDLS and CDR2 YYNGEE. V was cut by 4 bases and J by 6 bases, with 23 bases left in between. This CDR3 region has 16 residues.

With respect to this clone: This same CDR3 is encoded by further DNA sequences in the sample. V and J are TRBV3-1 (or the pseudogene TRBV3-2) and TRBJ2-7; D is unclear. Germline V gene sequence: CDR1 LGHDT, CDR2 YNNKEL (reference sequence). Between the trimmed V and J ends, which lost 1 base and 2 bases, there was a span of 3 bases. CDR3 length: 12 residues. CDR3 sequence reads: CASSQGPYEQYF. Written as DNA, the CDR3 is TGTGCCAGCAGCCAAGGGCCCTACGAGCAGTACTTC.

The chain recombines TRBV4-2 with TRBJ2-7; no clear D. Germline V gene lookup returns CDR1 LGHNA and CDR2 YNFKEQ. This CDR3 is built from 14 residues. Trimming took 1 base from V and 0 from J, leaving 7 bases between them. The DNA for the CDR3 is TGTGCCAGCAGCCAAGCCCGGAGCTCCTACGAGCAGTACTTC. Protein: CASSQARSSYEQYF.

The V and J genes are TRBV19 and TRBJ2-1, with D hard to call. This CDR3 is 14 amino acids long. The V gene's germline CDR1 is LNHDA and CDR2 SQIVND (reference sequence). The V end was cut by 5 bases, the J end by 5 bases, with 13 bases between. CDR3 nucleotides: TGTGCCAGTAGTCAATTCCTATCGCACAATGAGCAGTTCTTC. Protein: CASSQFLSHNEQFF. The full variable domain, its missing parts supplied by reference TRBV19 and TRBJ2-1, is DGGITQSPKYLFRKEGQNVTLSCEQNLNHDAMYWYRQDPGQGLRLIYYSQIVNDFQKGDIAEGYSVSREKKESFPLTVTSAQKNPTAFYLCASSQFLSHNEQFFGPGTRLTVL.

This chain links TRBV7-3 with TRBJ2-5; 10 nucleotides agree with TRBD1. J lost 5 bases, V lost 5 bases, and 8 bases had no gene match. The germline V gene has CDR1 SGHTA and CDR2 FQGTGA. This CDR3 has 15 residues. CDR3: CASSTGQGVGETQYF. Here the CDR3 DNA reads TGTGCCAGCAGCACCGGACAGGGGGTCGGGGAGACCCAGTACTTC.

The V gene is TRBV18, the J gene TRBJ2-3, with D maybe TRBD1 (5 bases). The V gene's germline CDR1 is KGHSH and CDR2 LQKENI. Deletions cut 1 base from V and 3 bases from J, with 11 bases between. This CDR3 spans 15 amino acids. In DNA form, the CDR3 reads TGTGCCAGCTCACCACGTGACAGCCGAACAGATACGCAGTATTTT. Translation gives CASSPRDSRTDTQYF.

The chain carries TRBV19 and TRBJ1-1; D remains unclear. Trimming cost V 5 bases and J 6 bases, with 13 bases left between them. The CDR3 runs 13 residues. CDR1 and CDR2 from the germline V gene are LNHDA and SQIVND (reference sequence). CDR3 loop: CASSETLGSEAFF. CDR3 nucleotides: TGTGCCAGTAGTGAGACCTTGGGCTCTGAAGCTTTCTTT.

The gene calls are TRBV27 and TRBJ2-2; 7 bases fit TRBD2. The J segment lost 0 bases and the V segment lost 4 bases, leaving 2 bases of the junction unmatched. This CDR3 is built from 15 residues. The germline V gene encodes CDR1 MNHEY and CDR2 SMNVEV (reference sequence). This chain's CDR3 is CASSYGLANTGELFF. The CDR3 DNA sequence: TGTGCCAGCAGTTACGGACTAGCGAACACCGGGGAGCTGTTTTTT.

The chain joins TRBV29-1 to TRBJ2-7; D might be TRBD1 (5 bases). From germline, CDR1 is SQVTM and CDR2 ANQGSEA. Trimming took off 3 bases at V and 2 bases at J, with 8 bases between the two ends. This CDR3 comprises 12 residues. The CDR3 DNA reads as TGCAGCGTTGAGCTGGACACCTACGAGCAGTACTTC. This gives the protein CSVELDTYEQYF.

The J gene is TRBJ2-1, the V gene TRBV9; 7 bases agree with TRBD1. Germline assignment: CDR1 SGDLS and CDR2 YYNGEE. With V trimmed by 1 base and J by 6 bases, 1 base remained unmatched. CDR3 length: 13 residues. The CDR3 loop reads CASSVTGANEQFF. Here the CDR3 DNA reads TGTGCCAGCAGCGTAACAGGGGCCAATGAGCAGTTCTTC.

The V gene is TRBV27, the J gene TRBJ2-1; the match to TRBD2 covers 16 bases. This CDR3 contains 17 residues. Germline loops: CDR1 MNHEY, CDR2 SMNVEV (reference sequence). Trimming at V came to 1 base and at J to 9 bases, leaving 6 bases not matched to a gene. The chain's CDR3 is CASSLFGTSGRVGEQFF. CDR3 nucleotide sequence: TGTGCCAGCAGTTTATTCGGGACTAGCGGGAGGGTTGGTGAGCAGTTCTTC.

The V and J genes are TRBV7-3 and TRBJ2-1; 7 bases are a match to TRBD2. The CDR3 length is 17 residues. The junction had 11 bases not matched to a gene; V was cut back by 3 bases and J by 3 bases. Germline CDR1 reads SGHTA; CDR2 reads FQGTGA. The DNA for the CDR3 is TGTGCCAGCAGCTTGGGTATCGGGACTACCCTCTACAATGAGCAGTTCTTC. Amino acids: CASSLGIGTTLYNEQFF.